The TCR beta chain under discussion was sequenced for a study of T cell repertoires in ileal Crohn's disease. Study at large: At postoperative colonoscopy, neoterminal ileum biopsies were taken as M6.

The data were produced by immunoSEQ multiplex PCR, yet TCRdb's version contains in-frame clones alone and is incomplete. This table has under 20,000 clones, 72% appearing once. CDR3 size: 15 residues. CDR1 is SGHDT and CDR2 is YYEEEE in the germline V gene. The V and J ends lost 1 base and 4 bases respectively, with 12 bases between them. The sample's time point: neoterminal ileum biopsy at postoperative endoscopy, about 6 months after surgery. The chain combines TRBV5-6 with TRBJ1-5, with TRBD1 as a possible D gene (6 bases). The source of this sequence is an adult with Crohn's disease. The sample was ileal tissue. Written as DNA, the CDR3 is TGTGCCAGCAGCTTGTATGTGGGGGCTAATCAGCCCCAGCATTTT. This translates into CASSLYVGANQPQHF.